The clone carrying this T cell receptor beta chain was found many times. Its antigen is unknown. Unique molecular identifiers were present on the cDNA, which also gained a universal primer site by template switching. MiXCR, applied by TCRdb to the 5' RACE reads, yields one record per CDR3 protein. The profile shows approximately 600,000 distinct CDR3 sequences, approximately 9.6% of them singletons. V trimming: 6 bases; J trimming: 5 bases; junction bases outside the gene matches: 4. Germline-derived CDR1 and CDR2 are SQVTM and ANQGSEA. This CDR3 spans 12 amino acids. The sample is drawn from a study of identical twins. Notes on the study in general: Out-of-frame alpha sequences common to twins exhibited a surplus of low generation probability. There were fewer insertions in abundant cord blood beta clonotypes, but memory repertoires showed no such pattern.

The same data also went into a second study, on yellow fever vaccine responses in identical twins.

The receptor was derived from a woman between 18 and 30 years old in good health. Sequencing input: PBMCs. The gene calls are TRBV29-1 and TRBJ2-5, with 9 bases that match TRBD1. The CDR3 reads CSVGQGTETQYF. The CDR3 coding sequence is TGCAGCGTCGGACAGGGGACGGAGACCCAGTACTTC. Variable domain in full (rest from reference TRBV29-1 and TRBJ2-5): SAVISQKPSRDICQRGTSLTIQCQVDSQVTMMFWYRQQPGQSLTLIATANQGSEATYESGFVIDKFPISRPNLTFSTLTVSNMSPEDSSIYLCSVGQGTETQYFGPGTRLLVL.